This T cell receptor beta chain was recorded in a study of radiotherapy plus CTLA-4 blockade in lung cancer (dated by TCRdb to 2016 to 2018). Background on the whole study: Objective responses were observed in 18% of enrolled patients, and disease control was achieved in approximately 30%. The paper as a whole reports these results and caveats: Increased serum interferon-beta after radiation, together with early dynamic changes in blood T cell clones, were reported to be the strongest predictors of response. After treatment with radiotherapy and ipilimumab, TCR clones that originated in tumors expanded in peripheral blood.

Turning to this clone: Its antigen is not yet known. No base quality information exists; no much larger clone differs at one position.

In this study, focal radiation therapy paired with CTLA-4 blockade (ipilimumab) was tested in patients who had chemo-refractory metastatic non-small-cell lung cancer. Libraries came from the immunoSEQ multiplex PCR assay. This is the immuneACCESS table as TCRdb keeps it, with only in-frame sequences that have V and J called. A part of the clones is gone; compared with another copy, unresolved V genes explain less than half, and the rest is unexplained. Here the sample has 25,000 to 35,000 clones; 80% to 90% occur a single time. The top ten clonotypes cover around 25% of the sample. V is trimmed back by 2 bases and J by 5 bases, and the junction contains 13 bases that no gene match accounts for. From a lookup of the germline V gene, CDR1 and CDR2 are SNHLY and FYNNEI. CDR3 length: 18 amino acids, cysteine to phenylalanine. CDR3 DNA is the only sequence kept; it has 54 bases, read in frame from the first base.

The chain uses TRBV2 and TRBJ2-5; a stretch of 11 junction bases matches TRBD2. Specimen: peripheral blood, collected from a patient treated with radiotherapy plus ipilimumab. The TCR comes from a human donor with non-small cell lung cancer that progressed on radiotherapy plus ipilimumab. The CDR3 corresponds to CASSEFVLAGGPEETQYF. The nucleotides read TGTGCCAGCAGTGAATTCGTATTAGCGGGGGGGCCGGAGGAGACCCAGTACTTC. This CDR3, with the reference TRBV2 and TRBJ2-5 proteins standing in past its ends, gives the full variable domain EPEVTQTPSHQVTQMGQEVILRCVPISNHLYFYWYRQILGQKVEFLVSFYNNEISEKSEIFDDQFSVERPDGSNFTLKIRSTKLEDSAMYFCASSEFVLAGGPEETQYFGPGTRLLVL.